This T cell receptor beta chain was sequenced in a study of blood T cells in healthy people across ages. Background on the study: Using template switching, researchers captured about one barcoded beta molecule for each two T cells.

Study-wide results and caveats: When set beside aged donors, long-lived donors presented more naive CD4+ cells and higher diversity. With naive T cell percentage, TCR beta diversity showed a strong correlation. Estimated diversity that came from one million T cells was considered an underestimate.

About this clonotype: The target antigen is unknown. A much bigger clone sits one base away, suggesting this may be a read error.

The V end lost 2 bases, the J end lost 7 bases, and 8 bases lay between the germline ends. The CDR3 is 12 residues long. Germline CDR1 reads KGHSH; CDR2 reads LQKENI. Alongside a J-beta primer mix, a sample-barcoded 5' primer served in a second PCR lasting roughly 7 to 11 cycles. TCRdb ran MiXCR on the 5' RACE reads and lists one entry per CDR3 protein. This sample has roughly 900,000 distinct CDR3 sequences, with less than 35% found just once. The J gene is TRBJ2-5, the V gene TRBV18, with a weak D call TRBD2 (6 bases). The source is a woman older than 75 in good health. The specimen was blood. The CDR3 DNA reads TGTGCCAGCTCACCAATGGGAGGGACCCAGTACTTC. As protein: CASSPMGGTQYF. Drawing the rest from reference TRBV18 and TRBJ2-5, the complete variable domain is NAGVMQNPRHLVRRRGQEARLRCSPMKGHSHVYWYRQLPEEGLKFMVYLQKENIIDESGMPKERFSAEFPKEGPSILRIQQVVRGDSAAYFCASSPMGGTQYFGPGTRLLVL.